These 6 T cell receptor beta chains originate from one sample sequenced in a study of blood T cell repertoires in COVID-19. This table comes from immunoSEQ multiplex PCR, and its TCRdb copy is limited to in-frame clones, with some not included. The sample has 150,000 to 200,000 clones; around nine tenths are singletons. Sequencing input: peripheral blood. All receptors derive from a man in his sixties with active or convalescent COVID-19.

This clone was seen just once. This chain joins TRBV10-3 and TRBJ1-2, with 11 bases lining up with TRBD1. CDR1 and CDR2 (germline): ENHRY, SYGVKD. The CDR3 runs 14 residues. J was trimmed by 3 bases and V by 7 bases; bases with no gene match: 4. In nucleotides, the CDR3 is TGTGCCATCACGGGACAGGGGGTGGACTATGGCTACACCTTC. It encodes CAITGQGVDYGYTF.

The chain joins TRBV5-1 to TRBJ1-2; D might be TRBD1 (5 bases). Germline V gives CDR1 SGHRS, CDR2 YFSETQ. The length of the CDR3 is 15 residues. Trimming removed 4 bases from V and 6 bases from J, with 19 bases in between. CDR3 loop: CASSPGVGVPHGYTF. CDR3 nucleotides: TGCGCCAGCAGCCCGGGAGTGGGGGTCCCCCATGGCTACACCTTC.

CDR3 residues: CASSSGSYNEQFF. In DNA form, the CDR3 reads TGTGCCAGCAGCAGCGGCTCCTACAATGAGCAGTTCTTC. The chain links TRBV6-4 to TRBJ2-1; D may be TRBD2 (5 bases). The germline CDR1 and CDR2 sequences are MRHNA and SNTAGT. The V gene lost 6 bases and the J gene lost 0 bases, with 6 bases spanning the gap. The CDR3 contains 13 residues.

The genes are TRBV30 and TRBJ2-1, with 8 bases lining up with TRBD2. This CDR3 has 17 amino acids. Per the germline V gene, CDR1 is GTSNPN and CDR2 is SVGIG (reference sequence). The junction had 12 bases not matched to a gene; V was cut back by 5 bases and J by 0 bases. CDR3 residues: CAWEKRSGTSSYNEQFF. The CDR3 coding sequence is TGTGCCTGGGAGAAGAGAAGCGGGACTAGCTCCTACAATGAGCAGTTCTTC. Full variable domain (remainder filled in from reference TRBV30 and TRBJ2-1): SQTIHQWPATLVQPVGSPLSLECTVEGTSNPNLYWYRQAAGRGLQLLFYSVGIGQISSEVPQNLSASRPQDRQFILSSKKLLLSDSGFYLCAWEKRSGTSSYNEQFFGPGTRLTVL.

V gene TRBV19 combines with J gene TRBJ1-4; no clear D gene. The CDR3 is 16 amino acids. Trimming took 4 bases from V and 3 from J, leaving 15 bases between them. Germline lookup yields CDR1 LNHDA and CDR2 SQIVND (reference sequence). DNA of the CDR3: TGTGCCAGTAGTACAAGACGGAATGCGGCTAATGAAAAACTGTTTTTT. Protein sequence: CASSTRRNAANEKLFF.

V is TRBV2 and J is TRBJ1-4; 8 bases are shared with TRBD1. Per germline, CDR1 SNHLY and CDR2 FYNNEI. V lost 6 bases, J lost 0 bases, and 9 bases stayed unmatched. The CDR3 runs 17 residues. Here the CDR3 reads CASSRDRIYATNEKLFF. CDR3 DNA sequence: TGTGCCAGCAGCCGGGACAGGATTTATGCAACTAATGAAAAACTGTTTTTT.